This TCR beta chain was found in a study of follicular helper T cells after annual influenza vaccination. In germline, CDR1 is SGHTA, CDR2 FQGNSA. With 3 bases removed from V and 0 bases from J, the gap between germline ends came to 3 bases. This CDR3 is built from 12 residues. The time point was: 2013-2014 season, 7 days after vaccination. The assay was immunoSEQ multiplex PCR, and TCRdb's table has in-frame clones only and misses some. The table has more than 7,000 clones, around 80% seen once. The sample was CXCR5+ CD38- circulating T follicular helper cells from blood, taken 7 days after influenza vaccination. The subset is: circulating Tfh, non-naive CD4+CXCR5+PD-1+ (ICOS+CD38+ or ICOS-CD38-). The J gene is TRBJ2-7, the V gene TRBV7-2; D is uncertain. This clonotype was sampled from an adult who received the influenza vaccine. The CDR3, as DNA: TGTGCCAGCAGCTTCTCCTCCTACGAGCAGTACTTC. Translated: CASSFSSYEQYF.